Listed below are T cell receptor beta chains from one sample, sequenced in a study of blood T cell repertoires in COVID-19. Here immunoSEQ multiplex PCR was the method, and the copy in TCRdb shows in-frame clones only, minus some. The top ten hold 11% of the sample, which has some 180,000 clones, 80% to 90% seen once. Sample: peripheral blood. All receptors come from a woman aged 40 to 50 with COVID-19, enrolled during active disease. Each CDR3 is given without its conserved first and last residue. Each record gives: J gene, clone size, V gene, CDR3 protein. Some rows have no size entry. The others give once, few or many, or a class for an expanded clone.

TRBJ2-2	-	TRBV7-2	ASSLLAGGLGELF
TRBJ2-5	-	TRBV7-3	ASSLYGGGLEETQY
TRBJ2-3	once	TRBV5-4	ASSFGLRDRGGY
TRBJ1-3	-	TRBV30	AWSVRILPGNTIY
TRBJ2-7	-	TRBV2	ASSERLASSYEQY
TRBJ2-7	-	TRBV20-1	SAGDRYEQY
TRBJ2-7	few	TRBV28	ASSLSGYEQY
TRBJ2-5	-	TRBV2	ASSDTQGLAETQY
TRBJ2-3	-	TRBV2	ACAAGQSTDTQY
TRBJ1-4	-	TRBV6-5	ASSSAGGRGEKLF
TRBJ2-5	-	TRBV25-1	ASSYPRLSGETQY
TRBJ2-7	-	TRBV5-6	ASSPGLATYEQY
TRBJ1-1	-	TRBV2	ASKRWDTPNTEAF
TRBJ2-1	-	TRBV27	ASSRGGPSYNEQF
TRBJ2-3	-	TRBV5-6	ASSPGGVTQY
TRBJ2-2	-	TRBV30	AWRGAGGVRTGELF
TRBJ2-3	-	TRBV10-3	AIKQDRGADTQY
TRBJ2-1	-	TRBV29-1	SVGTNFYNEQF
TRBJ2-3	-	TRBV5-1	ASTLRGSGLPLDTQY
TRBJ2-1	-	TRBV28	ASSLVTSGTHNEQF
TRBJ1-3	-	TRBV27	ASRKTGSGNTIY
TRBJ1-1	-	TRBV12-3/TRBV12-4	ASSLIANTEAF
TRBJ2-1	few	TRBV5-4	ASSLEQSLSYNEQF
TRBJ2-1	-	TRBV20-1	SASVLYEQF